This T cell receptor beta chain was recovered during a study of shared clonotypes between healthy human individuals. Study overall: Donors had three CD4 naive, three CD4 memory, two CD8 naive and one CD8 memory plate apiece. Findings and limits, study-wide: Clonotype sharing among donors, it was expected, would be affected by sequencing depth.

The CDR3 covers 14 residues. The V end lost 2 bases, the J end lost 4 bases, and 9 bases lay between the germline ends. Germline values: CDR1 MDHEN, CDR2 SYDVKM. The protocol was immunoSEQ multiplex PCR, while the TCRdb copy is restricted to in-frame clones and leaves out a portion. The sample shows about 2,100,000 clones, just over 90% of them seen only once. Naivety among CD8 cells was defined by CD45RO negativity and positive CCR7 selection, thereby excluding terminally differentiated effector memory CD45RA+ cells. Study donors comprised healthy, HIV-negative adults devoid of recent acute infection or vaccination. Concerning this clone: The target antigen is unknown.

The receptor was isolated from a young man in good health. Some clones in this sample may be carry-over from other donors' samples. Sequencing was carried out using naive CD8+ T cells from PBMCs. V gene TRBV28 combines with J gene TRBJ2-1, with D unresolved. The chain's CDR3 is CASSLPDLYNEQFF. CDR3 DNA: TGTGCCAGCAGTTTACCAGACCTTTACAATGAGCAGTTCTTC.